This TCR beta chain was identified in a study of control samples from healthy donors and cancer patients. There are 16 residues in the CDR3. Unmatched junction bases numbered 3, after V lost 2 bases and J lost 0 bases. Germline loops: CDR1 MRHNA, CDR2 SNTAGT. This clone was picked up a small number of times. Some clones are missing from TCRdb's copy, which holds only in-frame ones; the method was immunoSEQ multiplex PCR. The sample has about 130,000 clones; around 93% are singletons. The sample was blood. This TCR derives from a man younger than 30 in good health. The chain links TRBV6-4 to TRBJ2-3, with 9 bases aligning to TRBD2. CDR3 amino acids: CASSDEAGGSTDTQYF. Written as DNA, the CDR3 is TGTGCCAGCAGTGACGAAGCGGGGGGCAGCACAGATACGCAGTATTTT.